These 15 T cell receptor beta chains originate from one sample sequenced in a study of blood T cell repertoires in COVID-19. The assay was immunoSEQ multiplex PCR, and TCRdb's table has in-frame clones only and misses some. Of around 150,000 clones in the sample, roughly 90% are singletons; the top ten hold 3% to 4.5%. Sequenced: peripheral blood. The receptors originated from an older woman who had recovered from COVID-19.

In nucleotides, the CDR3 is TGTGCCAGCAGTTTATCCTCTACAGGGAATCAGCCCCAGCATTTT. Its protein product is CASSLSSTGNQPQHF. The chain employs TRBV27 and TRBJ1-5; maybe TRBD1 (6 bases). Germline values: CDR1 MNHEY, CDR2 SMNVEV (reference sequence). Trimming took 0 bases from V and 4 from J, leaving 10 bases between them. The CDR3 totals 15 residues.

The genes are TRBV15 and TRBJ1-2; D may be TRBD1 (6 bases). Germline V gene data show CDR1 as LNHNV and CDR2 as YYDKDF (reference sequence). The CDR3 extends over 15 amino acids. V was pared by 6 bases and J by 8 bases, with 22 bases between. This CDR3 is CATRVPAGGRDGYTF. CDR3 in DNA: TGTGCCACCAGAGTCCCGGCCGGGGGGCGCGACGGCTACACCTTC.

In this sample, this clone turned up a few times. CDR3 in amino acids: CASSEVSQFNEQFF. The CDR3 DNA reads as TGTGCCAGCAGTGAAGTCAGTCAGTTCAATGAGCAGTTCTTC. The chain carries TRBV2 and TRBJ2-1; D remains ambiguous. The germline V and J ends were trimmed by 1 base and 6 bases, with 10 bases remaining between them. The CDR3 runs to 14 residues. Germline loops: CDR1 SNHLY, CDR2 FYNNEI.

As DNA, the CDR3 is TGTGCCACCAGTGATTCCGGACAGGATCGGGGTGAAAAACTGTTTTTT. Protein product: CATSDSGQDRGEKLFF. The chain is built from TRBV24-1 and TRBJ1-4, with 7 bases matching TRBD1. Trimming cost V 2 bases and J 7 bases; bases outside gene matches: 9. Germline V gene lookup returns CDR1 KGHDR and CDR2 SFDVKD. The CDR3 is 16 amino acids.

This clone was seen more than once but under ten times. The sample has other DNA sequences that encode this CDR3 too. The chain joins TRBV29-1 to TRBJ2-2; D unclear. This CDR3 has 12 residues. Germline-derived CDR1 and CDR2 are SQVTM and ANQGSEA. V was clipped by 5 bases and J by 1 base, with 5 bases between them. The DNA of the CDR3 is TGCAGCGTTACCGGGAACACCGGGGAGCTGTTTTTT. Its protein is CSVTGNTGELFF.

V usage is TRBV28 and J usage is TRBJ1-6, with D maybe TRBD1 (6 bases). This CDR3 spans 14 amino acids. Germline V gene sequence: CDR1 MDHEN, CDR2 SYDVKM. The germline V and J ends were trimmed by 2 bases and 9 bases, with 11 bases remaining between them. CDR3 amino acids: CASSLNGGGSPLHF. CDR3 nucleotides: TGTGCCAGCAGTTTAAATGGGGGCGGTTCACCCCTCCACTTT. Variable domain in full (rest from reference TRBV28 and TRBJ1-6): DVKVTQSSRYLVKRTGEKVFLECVQDMDHENMFWYRQDPGLGLRLIYFSYDVKMKEKGDIPEGYSVSREKKERFSLILESASTNQTSMYLCASSLNGGGSPLHFGNGTRLTVT.

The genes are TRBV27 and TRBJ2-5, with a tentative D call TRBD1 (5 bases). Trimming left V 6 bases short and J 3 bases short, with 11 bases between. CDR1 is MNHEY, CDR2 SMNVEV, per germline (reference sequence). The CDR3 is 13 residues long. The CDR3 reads CASRGHSEETQYF. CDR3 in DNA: TGTGCCAGCAGGGGGCATTCTGAAGAGACCCAGTACTTC.

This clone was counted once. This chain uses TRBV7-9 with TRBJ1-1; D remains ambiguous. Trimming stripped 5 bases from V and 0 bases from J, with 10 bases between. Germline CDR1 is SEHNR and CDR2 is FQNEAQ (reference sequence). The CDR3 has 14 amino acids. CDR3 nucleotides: TGTGCCAGCAGCCCCCGGTCGCTGAACACTGAAGCTTTCTTT. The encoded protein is CASSPRSLNTEAFF.

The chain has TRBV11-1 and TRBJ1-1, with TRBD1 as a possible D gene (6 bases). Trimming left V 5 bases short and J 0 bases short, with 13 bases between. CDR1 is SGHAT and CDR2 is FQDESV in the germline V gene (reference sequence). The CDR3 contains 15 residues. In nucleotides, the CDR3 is TGTGCCAGCAGCCGAGGGCAGGGGATGAACACTGAAGCTTTCTTT. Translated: CASSRGQGMNTEAFF. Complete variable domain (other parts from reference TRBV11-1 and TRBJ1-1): EAEVAQSPRYKITEKSQAVAFWCDPISGHATLYWYRQILGQGPELLVQFQDESVVDDSQLPKDRFSAERLKGVDSTLKIQPAELGDSAMYLCASSRGQGMNTEAFFGQGTRLTVV.

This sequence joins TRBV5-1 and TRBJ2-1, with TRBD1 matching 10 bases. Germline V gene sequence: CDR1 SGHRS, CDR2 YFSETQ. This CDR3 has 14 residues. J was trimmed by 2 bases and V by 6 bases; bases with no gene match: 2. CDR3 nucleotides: TGCGCCAGCACGGGACAGGGGCCCTACAATGAGCAGTTCTTC. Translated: CASTGQGPYNEQFF. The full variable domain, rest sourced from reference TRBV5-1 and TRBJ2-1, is KAGVTQTPRYLIKTRGQQVTLSCSPISGHRSVSWYQQTPGQGLQFLFEYFSETQRNKGNFPGRFSGRQFSNSRSEMNVSTLELGDSALYLCASTGQGPYNEQFFGPGTRLTVL.

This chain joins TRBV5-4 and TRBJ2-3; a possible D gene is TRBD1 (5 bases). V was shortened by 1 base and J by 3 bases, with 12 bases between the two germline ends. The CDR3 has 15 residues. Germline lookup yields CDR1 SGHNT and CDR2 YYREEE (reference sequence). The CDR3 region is CASSLWGQGTDTQYF. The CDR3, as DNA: TGTGCCAGCAGCTTGTGGGGCCAGGGAACAGATACGCAGTATTTT.

The CDR3 spells CASSLAAAGRNTGELFF. In DNA form, the CDR3 reads TGTGCCAGCAGCTTGGCGGCGGCAGGGCGCAACACCGGGGAGCTGTTTTTT. The chain has TRBV5-4 and TRBJ2-2; maybe TRBD1 (5 bases). The germline V and J ends were trimmed by 0 bases and 2 bases, with 14 bases remaining between them. The CDR3 consists of 17 residues. Germline CDR1 SGHNT, CDR2 YYREEE (reference sequence).

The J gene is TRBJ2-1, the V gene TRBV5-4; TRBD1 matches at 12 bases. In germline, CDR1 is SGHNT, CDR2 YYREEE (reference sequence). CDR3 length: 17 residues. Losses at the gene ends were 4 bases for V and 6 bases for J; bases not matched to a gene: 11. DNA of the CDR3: TGTGCCAGCAGCCCCCCCGGGACAGGGGGCGCGGGCAATGAGCAGTTCTTC. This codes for CASSPPGTGGAGNEQFF.

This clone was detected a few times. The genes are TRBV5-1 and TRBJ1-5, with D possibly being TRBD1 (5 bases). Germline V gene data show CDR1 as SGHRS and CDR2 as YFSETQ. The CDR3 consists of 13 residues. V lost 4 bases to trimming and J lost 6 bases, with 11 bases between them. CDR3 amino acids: CASSQGGGQPQHF. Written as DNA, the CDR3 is TGCGCCAGCAGCCAGGGCGGGGGTCAGCCCCAGCATTTT.

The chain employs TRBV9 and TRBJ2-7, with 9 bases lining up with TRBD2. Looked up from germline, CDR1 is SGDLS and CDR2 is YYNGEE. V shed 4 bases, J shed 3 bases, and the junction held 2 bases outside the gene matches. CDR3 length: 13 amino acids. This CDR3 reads CASSLRGGYEQYF. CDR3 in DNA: TGTGCCAGCAGCCTGCGGGGGGGCTACGAGCAGTACTTC.